This is a list of T cell receptor beta chains from one sample in a study of cytomegalovirus exposure and HLA in healthy donors. Assay: immunoSEQ multiplex PCR; the TCRdb copy retains only in-frame clones and omits some. The sample carries 65,000 to 95,000 clones, around 79% recorded once. Specimen: PBMCs. Source of these receptors: a human donor in good health. The CDR3 runs from the conserved cysteine through the conserved F or W. The D gene is left open where the match is weak. Where a row states a size, it is once, few, many or the class of an expanded clone; other rows omit it.

.,TRBV5-6,TRBD2,TRBJ2-7,TGTGCCAGCAGCTTGTGGGAGCGGGGGCTCTACGAGCAGTACTTC,CASSLWERGLYEQYF
.,TRBV29-1,.,TRBJ2-7,TGCAGCGTTGAATTAGGACAGCCCTACGAGCAGTACTTC,CSVELGQPYEQYF
.,TRBV6-5,.,TRBJ1-1,TGTGCCAGCATTGTCGGGGGGGGATTAGGCACTGAAGCTTTCTTT,CASIVGGGLGTEAFF
.,TRBV7-9,.,TRBJ1-4,TGTGCCAGCAGCCGAGGACAGTCCGCCGAAAAACTGTTTTTT,CASSRGQSAEKLFF
.,TRBV2,TRBD2,TRBJ2-1,TGTGCCAGCAGTGCTGAGCGGGGGGTTTACAATGAGCAGTTCTTC,CASSAERGVYNEQFF
.,TRBV5-1,.,TRBJ2-1,TGCGCCAGCAGCTTGGATGTGAGCTCCTACAATGAGCAGTTCTTC,CASSLDVSSYNEQFF
.,TRBV2,.,TRBJ2-1,TGTGCCAGCAGTGATGGTCGGGGGAACTACAATGAGCAGTTCTTC,CASSDGRGNYNEQFF
.,TRBV27,TRBD1,TRBJ2-1,TGTGCCAGCAGTTTATTTCGGGACAGGGTATCCAATGAGCAGTTCTTC,CASSLFRDRVSNEQFF
.,TRBV7-9,TRBD1,TRBJ1-1,TGTGCCAGCAGCGAGGGGGCGGTTAACACTGAAGCTTTCTTT,CASSEGAVNTEAFF
.,TRBV29-1,.,TRBJ1-2,TGCAGCGTTGAAGATGGCCTGGAGGCTGTAGGTAACTATGGCTACACCTTC,CSVEDGLEAVGNYGYTF
.,TRBV4-1,TRBD2,TRBJ2-3,TGCGCCAGCAGCCAAGTGGCGGGGGGACCCTTTAGCACAGATACGCAGTATTTT,CASSQVAGGPFSTDTQYF
.,TRBV30,TRBD2,TRBJ2-5,TGTGCCTGGGGGACTAGCGGGGGGGTATGGGAGACCCAGTACTTC,CAWGTSGGVWETQYF
.,TRBV5-1,TRBD1,TRBJ2-2,TGCGCCAGCAGCTTGGAGGGACAGGGGGCGTACACCGGGGAGCTGTTTTTT,CASSLEGQGAYTGELFF
.,TRBV9,TRBD1,TRBJ1-4,TGTGCCAGCAGCGTAGGACAGGGCCGGCATGAAAAACTGTTTTTT,CASSVGQGRHEKLFF
.,TRBV19,TRBD1,TRBJ1-2,TGTGCCAGTAGTACACAGGGGGCCCCTAACTATGGCTACACCTTC,CASSTQGAPNYGYTF
few,TRBV2,.,TRBJ1-5,TGTGCCAGCAGTGAATTTGGGGGGGTGGCGCCCCAGCATTTT,CASSEFGGVAPQHF
.,TRBV7-8,.,TRBJ2-1,TGTGCCAGCAGCTTAGGGCGCGCAGGTTCCTACAATGAGCAGTTCTTC,CASSLGRAGSYNEQFF
.,TRBV6-5,TRBD1,TRBJ1-2,TGTGCCAGCAGCCGAACAGGGGGCTATGGCTACACCTTC,CASSRTGGYGYTF
.,TRBV6-5,.,TRBJ1-1,TGTGCCAGCAGTTACTCGCCCAGGAACACTGAAGCTTTCTTT,CASSYSPRNTEAFF
.,TRBV6-1,.,TRBJ1-5,TGTGCCAGCAGTGCCCGGGGGGAGGCTTCTCAGCCCCAGCATTTT,CASSARGEASQPQHF
.,TRBV7-6,.,TRBJ2-2,TGTGCCAGCAGCTTTCGCGGCTACACCGGGGAGCTGTTTTTT,CASSFRGYTGELFF
.,TRBV29-1,TRBD2,TRBJ2-5,TGCAGCGTTGAAGGTGGGTCTAGCGGGGGCCAAGAGACCCAGTACTTC,CSVEGGSSGGQETQYF